This TCR beta chain was found in a study of OX40 agonist ivuxolimab in advanced cancers. Whole-study findings and limits: On average, CD8+ T cells had more expanded clones than CD4+.

The protocol was immunoSEQ multiplex PCR, while the TCRdb copy is restricted to in-frame clones and leaves out a portion. The sample shows 60,000 to 90,000 clones, roughly 84% of them seen only once. V lost 7 bases and J 1 base, leaving 14 bases between the germline ends. From germline, CDR1 is MDHEN and CDR2 SYDVKM. The CDR3 runs 14 residues. Note on this clone: The antigen is undetermined.

This material consisted of CD4+ or CD8+ T cells sorted from blood, taken in a trial of the OX40 agonist ivuxolimab. This chain connects TRBV28 to TRBJ2-7, with D possibly being TRBD1 (6 bases). This TCR was recovered from an adult with an advanced solid tumor such as melanoma, head and neck, liver or kidney cancer. The CDR3 region has the DNA TGTGCCAGCACTAATCTTAGGGGGTCCTACGAGCAGTACTTC. Amino acid sequence: CASTNLRGSYEQYF.